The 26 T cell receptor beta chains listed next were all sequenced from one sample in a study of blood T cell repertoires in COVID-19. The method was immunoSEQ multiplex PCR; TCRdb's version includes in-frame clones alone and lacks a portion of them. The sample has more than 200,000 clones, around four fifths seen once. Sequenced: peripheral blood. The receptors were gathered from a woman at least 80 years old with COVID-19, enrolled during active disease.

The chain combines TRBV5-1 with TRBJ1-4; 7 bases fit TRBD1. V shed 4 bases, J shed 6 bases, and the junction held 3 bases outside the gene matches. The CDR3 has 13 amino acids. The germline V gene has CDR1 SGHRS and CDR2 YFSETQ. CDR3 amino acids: CASSPGQDEKLFF. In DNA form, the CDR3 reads TGCGCCAGCAGCCCCGGACAGGATGAAAAACTGTTTTTT.

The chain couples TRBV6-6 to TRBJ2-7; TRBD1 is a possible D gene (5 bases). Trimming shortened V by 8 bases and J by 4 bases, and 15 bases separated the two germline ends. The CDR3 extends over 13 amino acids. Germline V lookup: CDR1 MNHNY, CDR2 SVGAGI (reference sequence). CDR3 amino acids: CASSIREQYEQYV. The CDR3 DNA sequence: TGTGCCAGCTCGATCAGGGAACAATACGAGCAGTACGTC.

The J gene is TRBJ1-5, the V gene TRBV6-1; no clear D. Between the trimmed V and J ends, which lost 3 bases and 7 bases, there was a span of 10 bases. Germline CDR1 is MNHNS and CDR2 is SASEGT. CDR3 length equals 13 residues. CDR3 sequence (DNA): TGTGCCAGCAGTGATTCGTACCAGCAGCCCCAGCATTTT. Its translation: CASSDSYQQPQHF.

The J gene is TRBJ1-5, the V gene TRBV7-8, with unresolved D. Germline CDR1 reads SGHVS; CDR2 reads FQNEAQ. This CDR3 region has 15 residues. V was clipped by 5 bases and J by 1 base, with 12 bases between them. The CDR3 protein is CASSQRSLSNQPQHF. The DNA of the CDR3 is TGTGCCAGCAGCCAGAGGTCCCTAAGCAATCAGCCCCAGCATTTT.

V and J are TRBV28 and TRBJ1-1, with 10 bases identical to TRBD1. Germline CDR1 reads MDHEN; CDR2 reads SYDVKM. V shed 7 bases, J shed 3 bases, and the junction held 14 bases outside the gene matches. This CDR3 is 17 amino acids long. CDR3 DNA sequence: TGTGCCAGCACCATTAGACAGGGGGCGAATCGTTACACTGAAGCTTTCTTT. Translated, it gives CASTIRQGANRYTEAFF.

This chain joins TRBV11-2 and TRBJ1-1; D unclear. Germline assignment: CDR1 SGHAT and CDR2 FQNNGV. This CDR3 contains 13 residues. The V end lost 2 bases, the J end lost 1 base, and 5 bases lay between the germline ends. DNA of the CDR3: TGTGCCAGCAGCTTACTATGGAACACTGAAGCTTTCTTT. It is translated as CASSLLWNTEAFF.

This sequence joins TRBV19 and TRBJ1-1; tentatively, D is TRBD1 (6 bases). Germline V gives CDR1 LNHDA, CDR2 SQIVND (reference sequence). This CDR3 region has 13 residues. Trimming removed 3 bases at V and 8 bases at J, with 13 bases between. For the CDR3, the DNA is TGTGCCAGTAGTATCAAAGGACAGAACGAAGCTTTCTTT. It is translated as CASSIKGQNEAFF.

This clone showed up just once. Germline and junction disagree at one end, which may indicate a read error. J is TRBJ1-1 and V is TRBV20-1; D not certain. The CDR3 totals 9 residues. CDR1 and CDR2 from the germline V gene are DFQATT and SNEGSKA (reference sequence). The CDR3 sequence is CSARDLALF. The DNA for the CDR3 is TGCAGTGCTAGAGATCTAGCCTTGTTT.

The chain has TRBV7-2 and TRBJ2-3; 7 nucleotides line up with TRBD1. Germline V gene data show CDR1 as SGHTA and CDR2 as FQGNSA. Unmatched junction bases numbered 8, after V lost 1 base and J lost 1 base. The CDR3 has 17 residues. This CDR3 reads CASSLVGDRRGTDTQYF. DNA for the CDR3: TGTGCCAGCAGCTTAGTTGGGGACAGACGCGGCACAGATACGCAGTATTTT.

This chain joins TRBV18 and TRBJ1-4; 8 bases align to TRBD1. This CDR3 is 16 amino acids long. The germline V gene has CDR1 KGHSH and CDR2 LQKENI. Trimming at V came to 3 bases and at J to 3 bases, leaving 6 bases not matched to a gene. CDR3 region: CASSPDREVANEKLFF. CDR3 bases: TGTGCCAGCTCACCGGACAGGGAGGTAGCTAATGAAAAACTGTTTTTT.

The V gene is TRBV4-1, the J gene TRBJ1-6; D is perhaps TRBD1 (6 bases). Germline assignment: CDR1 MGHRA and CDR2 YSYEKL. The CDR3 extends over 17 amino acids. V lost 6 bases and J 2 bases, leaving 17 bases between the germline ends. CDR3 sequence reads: CASRPDPGETYNSPLHF. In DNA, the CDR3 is TGCGCCAGCAGGCCGGACCCAGGGGAAACCTATAATTCACCCCTCCACTTT.

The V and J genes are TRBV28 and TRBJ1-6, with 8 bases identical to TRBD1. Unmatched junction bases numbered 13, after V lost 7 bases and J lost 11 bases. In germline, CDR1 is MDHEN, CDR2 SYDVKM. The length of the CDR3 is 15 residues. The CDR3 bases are TGTGCCAGCAATCGGGACAGGTCGGGTAGGGCACCCCTCCACTTT. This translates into CASNRDRSGRAPLHF.

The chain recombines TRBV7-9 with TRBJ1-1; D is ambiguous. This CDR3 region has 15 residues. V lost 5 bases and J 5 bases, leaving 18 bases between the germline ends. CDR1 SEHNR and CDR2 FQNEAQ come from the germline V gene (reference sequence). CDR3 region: CASSPPGRLGTEAFF. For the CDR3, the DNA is TGTGCCAGCAGCCCCCCCGGGCGACTAGGGACTGAAGCTTTCTTT.

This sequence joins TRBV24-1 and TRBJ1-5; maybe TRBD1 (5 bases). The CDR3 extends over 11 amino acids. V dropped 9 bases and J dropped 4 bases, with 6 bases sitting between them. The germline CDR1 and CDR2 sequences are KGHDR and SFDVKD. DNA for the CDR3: TGTGCCACCGGACAAAATCAGCCCCAGCATTTT. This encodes CATGQNQPQHF.

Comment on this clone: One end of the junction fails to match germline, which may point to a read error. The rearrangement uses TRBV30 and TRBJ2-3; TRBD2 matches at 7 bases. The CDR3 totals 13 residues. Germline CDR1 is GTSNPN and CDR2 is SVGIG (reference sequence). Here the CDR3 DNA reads TGTGCCTGGAGTCTGACTAGCAGAGATACGCAGTATTTT. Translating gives CAWSLTSRDTQYF.

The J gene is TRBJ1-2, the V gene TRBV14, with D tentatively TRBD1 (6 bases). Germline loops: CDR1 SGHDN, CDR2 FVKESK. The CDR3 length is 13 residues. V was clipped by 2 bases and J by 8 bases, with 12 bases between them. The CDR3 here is CASSQLQGGGYTF. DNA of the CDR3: TGTGCCAGCAGCCAATTACAGGGTGGAGGCTACACCTTC.

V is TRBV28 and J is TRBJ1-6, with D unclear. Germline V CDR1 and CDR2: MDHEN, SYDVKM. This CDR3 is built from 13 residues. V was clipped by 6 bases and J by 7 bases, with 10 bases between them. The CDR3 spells CASSGRANSPLHF. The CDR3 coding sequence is TGTGCCAGCAGCGGCCGAGCGAATTCACCCCTCCACTTT.

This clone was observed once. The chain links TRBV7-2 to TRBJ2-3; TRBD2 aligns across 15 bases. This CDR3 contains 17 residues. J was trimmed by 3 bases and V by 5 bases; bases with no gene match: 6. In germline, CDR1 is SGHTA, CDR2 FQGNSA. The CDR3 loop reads CASSPGLAGGWTDTQYF. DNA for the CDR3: TGTGCCAGCAGCCCGGGACTAGCGGGGGGATGGACAGATACGCAGTATTTT. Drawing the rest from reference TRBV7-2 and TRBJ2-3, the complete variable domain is GAGVSQSPSNKVTEKGKDVELRCDPISGHTALYWYRQSLGQGLEFLIYFQGNSAPDKSGLPSDRFSAERTGGSVSTLTIQRTQQEDSAVYLCASSPGLAGGWTDTQYFGPGTRLTVL.

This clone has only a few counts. CDR3: CASMGSNTDTQYF. DNA of the CDR3: TGTGCCAGTATGGGCAGCAACACAGATACGCAGTATTTT. The chain combines TRBV19 with TRBJ2-3; no firm D call. V shed 7 bases and J shed 2 bases, with 10 bases lying between them. The V gene's germline CDR1 is LNHDA and CDR2 SQIVND (reference sequence). The CDR3 runs 13 residues.

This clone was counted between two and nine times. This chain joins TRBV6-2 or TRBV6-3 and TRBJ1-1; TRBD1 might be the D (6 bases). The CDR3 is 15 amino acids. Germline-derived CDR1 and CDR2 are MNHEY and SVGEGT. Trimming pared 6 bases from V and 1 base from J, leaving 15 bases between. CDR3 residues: CASRPTGSPNTEAFF. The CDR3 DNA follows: TGTGCCAGCAGACCTACAGGGTCCCCGAACACTGAAGCTTTCTTT.

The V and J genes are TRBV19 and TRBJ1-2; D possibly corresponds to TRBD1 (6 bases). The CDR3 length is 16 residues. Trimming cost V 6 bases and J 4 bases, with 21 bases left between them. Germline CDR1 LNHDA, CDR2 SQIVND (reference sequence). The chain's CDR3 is CASSQYGGVDPYGYTF. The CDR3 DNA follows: TGTGCCAGTAGCCAGTATGGGGGCGTTGATCCCTATGGCTACACCTTC.

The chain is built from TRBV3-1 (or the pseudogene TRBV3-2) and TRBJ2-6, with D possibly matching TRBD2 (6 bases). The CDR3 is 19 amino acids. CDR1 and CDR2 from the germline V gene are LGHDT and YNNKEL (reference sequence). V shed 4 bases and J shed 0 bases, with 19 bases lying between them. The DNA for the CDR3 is TGTGCCAGCAGCCCTTCCCGGCGGGACGGGGGCTCTGGGGCCAACGTCCTGACTTTC. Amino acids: CASSPSRRDGGSGANVLTF.

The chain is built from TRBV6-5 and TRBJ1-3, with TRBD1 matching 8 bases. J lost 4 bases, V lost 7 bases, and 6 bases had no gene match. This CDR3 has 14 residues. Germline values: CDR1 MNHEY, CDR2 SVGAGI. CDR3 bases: TGTGCCAGCACTAGGACAGGGAACGGAAACACCATATATTTT. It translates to CASTRTGNGNTIYF.

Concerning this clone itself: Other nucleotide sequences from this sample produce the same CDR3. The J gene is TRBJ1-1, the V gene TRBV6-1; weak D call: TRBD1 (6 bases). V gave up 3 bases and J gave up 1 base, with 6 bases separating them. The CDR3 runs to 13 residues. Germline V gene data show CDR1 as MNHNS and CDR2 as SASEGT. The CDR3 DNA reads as TGTGCCAGCAGTGACAGGGGGAACACTGAAGCTTTCTTT. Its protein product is CASSDRGNTEAFF.

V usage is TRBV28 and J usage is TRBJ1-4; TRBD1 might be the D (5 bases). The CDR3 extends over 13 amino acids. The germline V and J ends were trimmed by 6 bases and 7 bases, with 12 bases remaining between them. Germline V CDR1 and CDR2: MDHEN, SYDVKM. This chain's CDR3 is CASREGAGEKLFF. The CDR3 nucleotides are TGTGCCAGCAGGGAAGGGGCAGGTGAAAAACTGTTTTTT.

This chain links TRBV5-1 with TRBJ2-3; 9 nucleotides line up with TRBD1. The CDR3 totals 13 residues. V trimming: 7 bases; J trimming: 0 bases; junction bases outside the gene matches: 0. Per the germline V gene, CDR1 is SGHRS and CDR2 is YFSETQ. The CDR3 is CASGQGSTDTQYF. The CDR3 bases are TGCGCCAGCGGACAGGGGAGCACAGATACGCAGTATTTT.